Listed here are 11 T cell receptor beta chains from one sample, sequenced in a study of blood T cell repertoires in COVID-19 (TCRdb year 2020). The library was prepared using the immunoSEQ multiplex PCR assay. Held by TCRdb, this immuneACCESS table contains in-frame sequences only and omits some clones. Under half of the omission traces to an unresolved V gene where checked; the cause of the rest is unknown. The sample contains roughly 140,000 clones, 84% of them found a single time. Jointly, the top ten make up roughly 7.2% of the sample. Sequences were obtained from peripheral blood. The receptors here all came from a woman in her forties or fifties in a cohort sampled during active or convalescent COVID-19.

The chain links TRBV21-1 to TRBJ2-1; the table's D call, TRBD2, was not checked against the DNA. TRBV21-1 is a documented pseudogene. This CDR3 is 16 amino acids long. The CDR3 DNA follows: TGTGCCAGCAGCAGGGGACTAGCGGGTCATTACAATGAGCAGTTCTTC. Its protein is CASSRGLAGHYNEQFF.

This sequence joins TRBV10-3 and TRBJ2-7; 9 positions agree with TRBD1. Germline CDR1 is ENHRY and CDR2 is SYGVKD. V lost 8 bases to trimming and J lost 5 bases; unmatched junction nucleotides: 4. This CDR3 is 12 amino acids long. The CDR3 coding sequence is TGTGCCATCCGGGACAGGGAGGACGAGCAGTACTTC. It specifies CAIRDREDEQYF.

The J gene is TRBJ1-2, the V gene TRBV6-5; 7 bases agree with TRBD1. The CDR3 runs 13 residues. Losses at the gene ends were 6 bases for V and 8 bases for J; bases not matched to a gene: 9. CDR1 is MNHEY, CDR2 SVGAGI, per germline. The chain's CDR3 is CASRETGLGGYTF. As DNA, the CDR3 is TGTGCCAGCAGGGAGACAGGGCTGGGAGGCTACACCTTC.

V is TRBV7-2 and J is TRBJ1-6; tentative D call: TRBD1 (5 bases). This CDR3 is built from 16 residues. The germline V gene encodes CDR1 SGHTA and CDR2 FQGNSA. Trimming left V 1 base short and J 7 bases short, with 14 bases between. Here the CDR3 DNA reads TGTGCCAGCAGCTTAGATCATGGGGCCCAAAATTCACCCCTCCACTTT. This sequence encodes CASSLDHGAQNSPLHF.

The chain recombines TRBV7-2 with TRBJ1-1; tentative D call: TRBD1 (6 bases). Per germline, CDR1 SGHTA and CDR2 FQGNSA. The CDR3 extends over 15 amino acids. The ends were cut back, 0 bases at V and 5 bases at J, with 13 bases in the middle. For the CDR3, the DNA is TGTGCCAGCAGCTTAGCGAGGACAGTTAATACTGAAGCTTTCTTT. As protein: CASSLARTVNTEAFF. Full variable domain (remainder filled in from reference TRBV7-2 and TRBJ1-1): GAGVSQSPSNKVTEKGKDVELRCDPISGHTALYWYRQSLGQGLEFLIYFQGNSAPDKSGLPSDRFSAERTGGSVSTLTIQRTQQEDSAVYLCASSLARTVNTEAFFGQGTRLTVV.

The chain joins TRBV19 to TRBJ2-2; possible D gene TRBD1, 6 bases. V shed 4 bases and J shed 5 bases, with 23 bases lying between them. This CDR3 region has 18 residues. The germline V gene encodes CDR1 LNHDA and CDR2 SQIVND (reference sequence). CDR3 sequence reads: CASSTGSGTPRRTGELFF. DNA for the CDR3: TGTGCCAGTAGTACCGGCTCCGGGACACCGAGGAGAACCGGGGAGCTGTTTTTT.

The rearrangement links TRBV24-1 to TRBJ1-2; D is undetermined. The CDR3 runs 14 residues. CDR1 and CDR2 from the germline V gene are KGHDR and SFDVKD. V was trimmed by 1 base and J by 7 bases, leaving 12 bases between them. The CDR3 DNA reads TGTGCCACCAGTGATTTTACGGGTTCGGGTGGCTACACCTTC. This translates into CATSDFTGSGGYTF.

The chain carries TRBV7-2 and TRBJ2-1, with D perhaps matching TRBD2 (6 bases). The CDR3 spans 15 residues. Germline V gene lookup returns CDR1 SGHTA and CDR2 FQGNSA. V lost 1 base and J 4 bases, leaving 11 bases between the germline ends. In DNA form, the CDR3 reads TGTGCCAGCAGCTTAGACCACGGGGGTTACAATGAGCAGTTCTTC. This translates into CASSLDHGGYNEQFF.

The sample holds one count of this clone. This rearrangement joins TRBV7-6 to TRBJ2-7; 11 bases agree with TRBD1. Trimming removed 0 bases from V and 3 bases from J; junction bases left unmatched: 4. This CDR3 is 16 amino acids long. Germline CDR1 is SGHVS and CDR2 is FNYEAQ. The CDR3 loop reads CASSLAPGQGGYEQYF. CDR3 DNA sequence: TGTGCCAGCAGCTTAGCTCCGGGACAGGGGGGCTACGAGCAGTACTTC. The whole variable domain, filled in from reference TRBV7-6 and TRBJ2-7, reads GAGVSQSPRYKVTKRGQDVALRCDPISGHVSLYWYRQALGQGPEFLTYFNYEAQQDKSGLPNDRFSAERPEGSISTLTIQRTEQRDSAMYRCASSLAPGQGGYEQYFGPGTRLTVT.

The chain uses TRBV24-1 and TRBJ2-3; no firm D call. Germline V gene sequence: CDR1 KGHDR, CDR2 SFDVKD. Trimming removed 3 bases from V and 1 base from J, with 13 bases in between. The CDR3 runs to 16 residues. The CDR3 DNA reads TGTGCCACCAGTGATCCCGCCTCCTATCGCACAGATACGCAGTATTTT. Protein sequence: CATSDPASYRTDTQYF.

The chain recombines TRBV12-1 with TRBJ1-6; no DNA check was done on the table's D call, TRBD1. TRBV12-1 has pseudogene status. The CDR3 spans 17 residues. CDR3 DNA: TGTGCCAGCAGCACCCGACAGGGGGCCTGGGATAATTCACCCCTCCACTTT. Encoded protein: CASSTRQGAWDNSPLHF.